The sequence of this T cell receptor beta chain was determined in a study of T-cell memory formation after mild COVID-19. Notes on the study in general: A second wave of clones peaked on day 37, and their SARS-CoV-2 specificity went unconfirmed.

Ten or more counts support this clonotype. Antigen unknown. TCRdb called the 5' RACE reads again in MiXCR, with one record for every CDR3 protein. Of about 240,000 distinct CDR3 sequences listed, more than 8% are singletons. The sequence was obtained from a man between 18 and 35 years old who had mild COVID-19 (a few samples of this study predate the infection). Cell type and time point are not known. Sequencing was done on a sample of PBMCs or a T cell subset sorted from them (not recorded which).

CDR3 amino acids: CASSQDRGSYEQYF. Written as DNA, the CDR3 is TGCGCCAGCAGCCAGGACAGGGGGTCCTACGAGCAGTACTTC. This chain links TRBV5-1 with TRBJ2-7; 10 bases fit TRBD1. Trimming took 4 bases from V and 1 from J; bases not matched to a gene: 2. The V gene's germline CDR1 is SGHRS and CDR2 YFSETQ. This CDR3 comprises 14 residues.